Presented here are 9 T cell receptor beta chains from one specimen sequenced in a study of regulatory T cells in long-lasting Graves disease (dated by TCRdb to 2020 to 2022). Library preparation employed multiplex PCR. The data were produced on an Illumina HiSeq 4000. To build TCR beta libraries, CDR3 regions were amplified by Arm-PCR using iRepertoire HTBI primers. The public sequencing data were trimmed at Q25 with fastp and processed into clonotypes with MiXCR by TCRdb, which kept only in-frame beta chains. Rows with one shared CDR3 protein collapse into an entry with the most common genes and DNA. Recorded for this sample are hundreds of thousands of distinct CDR3 sequences; about a fifth of them occurred a single time. Clones ranked in the top ten supply roughly 8% of the sample. The sample's time point label, in plain terms: persistent/refractory GD, antithyroid drugs over 5 years with positive TRAb. For both TCR sequencing and RNA sequencing, RNA was extracted from PBMCs in TRIzol.

The starting material was peripheral blood mononuclear cells (PBMCs), obtained when the disease was refractory, from a patient treated with antithyroid drugs. The receptors were sampled from a female donor with Graves disease.

This clonotype was picked up many times. The J gene is TRBJ1-2, the V gene TRBV7-2, with D possibly matching TRBD1 (6 bases). The ends were cut back, 2 bases at V and 4 bases at J, with 11 bases in the middle. The CDR3 spans 14 residues. Germline V gene sequence: CDR1 SGHTA, CDR2 FQGNSA. DNA for the CDR3: TGTGCCAGCAGCTTATCTACAGGGAGCTATGGCTACACCTTC. This encodes CASSLSTGSYGYTF.

This chain uses TRBV7-8 with TRBJ2-5; no reliable D call. Trimming took off 5 bases at V and 2 bases at J, with 12 bases between the two ends. The germline V gene has CDR1 SGHVS and CDR2 FQNEAQ. The CDR3 has 14 residues. CDR3: CASSPQGPQETQYF. The DNA for the CDR3 is TGTGCCAGCAGCCCGCAAGGACCACAAGAGACCCAGTACTTC. The variable domain in full, with the rest retrieved from reference TRBV7-8 and TRBJ2-5, is GAGVSQSPRYKVAKRGQDVALRCDPISGHVSLFWYQQALGQGPEFLTYFQNEAQLDKSGLPSDRFFAERPEGSVSTLKIQRTQQEDSAVYLCASSPQGPQETQYFGPGTRLLVL.

This clonotype was recorded many times. The CDR3 DNA follows: TGTGCCAGCAGTCTTTCGGCGATGTGGACCGGGGAGCTGTTTTTT. This codes for CASSLSAMWTGELFF. The chain is built from TRBV6-1 and TRBJ2-2, with D unresolved. Germline V lookup: CDR1 MNHNS, CDR2 SASEGT. Trimming left V 5 bases short and J 5 bases short, with 15 bases between. The CDR3 covers 15 residues.

This clonotype was seen a handful of times. V gene TRBV6-2 or TRBV6-3 combines with J gene TRBJ1-1; a weak D match, TRBD1 (5 bases). Looked up from germline, CDR1 is MNHEY and CDR2 is SVGEGT. CDR3 size: 13 residues. Trimming removed 6 bases from V and 4 bases from J, with 12 bases in between. CDR3 sequence reads: CASSTTETTEAFF. The DNA for the CDR3 is TGTGCCAGCAGCACGACAGAGACCACTGAAGCTTTCTTT.

This clonotype was detected a few times. The chain combines TRBV7-2 with TRBJ2-1, with 9 bases identical to TRBD1. The V segment lost 3 bases and the J segment 5 bases; nucleotides outside the gene matches: 5. The CDR3 has 15 residues. From germline, CDR1 is SGHTA and CDR2 FQGNSA. This chain's CDR3 is CASSFWTGVNNEQFF. The CDR3 DNA reads TGTGCCAGCAGCTTCTGGACAGGGGTGAACAATGAGCAGTTCTTC.

The genes are TRBV7-9 and TRBJ1-5, with 8 bases identical to TRBD1. The CDR3 length is 15 residues. Germline V gene sequence: CDR1 SEHNR, CDR2 FQNEAQ (reference sequence). Unmatched junction bases numbered 6, after V lost 4 bases and J lost 4 bases. CDR3 coding DNA: TGTGCCAGCAGCTCCAACCGGGACAGGAATCAGCCCCAGCATTTT. It is translated as CASSSNRDRNQPQHF.

This clonotype was observed a few times. The chain joins TRBV28 to TRBJ1-3; tentative D call: TRBD1 (5 bases). The length of the CDR3 is 15 residues. Germline CDR1 is MDHEN and CDR2 is SYDVKM. Trimming stripped 7 bases from V and 8 bases from J, with 21 bases between. Written as DNA, the CDR3 is TGTGCCAGCACTCCCGGGGGGGTCAAGTCTCACACCATATATTTT. Translated: CASTPGGVKSHTIYF.

The J gene is TRBJ2-7, the V gene TRBV10-3, with D possibly being TRBD2 (6 bases). This CDR3 comprises 12 residues. The V end was cut by 3 bases, the J end by 7 bases, with 10 bases between. Germline V gene data show CDR1 as ENHRY and CDR2 as SYGVKD. CDR3 protein: CAISDWGDEQYF. The CDR3 nucleotides read TGTGCCATCAGTGATTGGGGGGATGAGCAGTACTTC.

This clonotype has just a few counts. The chain couples TRBV20-1 to TRBJ1-5; D uncertain. The CDR3 is 14 residues long. CDR1 is DFQATT and CDR2 is SNEGSKA in the germline V gene (reference sequence). V shed 7 bases and J shed 2 bases, with 15 bases lying between them. CDR3 protein: CSVKVTVGNQPQHF. CDR3 nucleotide sequence: TGCAGTGTAAAGGTCACAGTTGGCAATCAGCCCCAGCATTTT.